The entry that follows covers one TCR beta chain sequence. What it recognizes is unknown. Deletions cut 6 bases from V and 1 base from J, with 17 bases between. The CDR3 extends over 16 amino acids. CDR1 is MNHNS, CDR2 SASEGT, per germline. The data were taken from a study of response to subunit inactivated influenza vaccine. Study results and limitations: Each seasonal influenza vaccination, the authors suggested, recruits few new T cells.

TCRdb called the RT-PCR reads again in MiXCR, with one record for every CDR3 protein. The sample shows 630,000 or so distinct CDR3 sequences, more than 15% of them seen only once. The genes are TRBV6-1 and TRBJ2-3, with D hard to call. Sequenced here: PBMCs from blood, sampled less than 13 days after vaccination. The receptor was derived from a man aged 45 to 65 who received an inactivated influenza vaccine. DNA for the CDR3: TGTGCCAGCAGGGCAGACGGATGGACGGGCACAGATACGCAGTATTTT. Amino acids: CASRADGWTGTDTQYF.